This paragraph reports one T cell receptor beta chain. Its antigen is not identified. Patients had locally advanced or metastatic urothelial carcinoma. In each PCR, synthetic TCR analog templates were spiked in. Assay: immunoSEQ multiplex PCR; the TCRdb copy retains only in-frame clones and omits some. The profile shows 100,000 or so clones, about 85% of them singletons. This sample is drawn from a study of PD-L1 blockade in urothelial cancer. Study summary: Males with bladder-origin urothelial cancer constituted about nine tenths of the roughly 29 patients.

This CDR3 comprises 17 residues. Germline V gene lookup returns CDR1 SGHVS and CDR2 FQNEAQ. V was shortened by 7 bases and J by 2 bases, with 21 bases between the two germline ends. Study-wide results and caveats: A pretreatment blood TCR clonality that fell below the median predicted better progression-free and overall survival.

This sample comprised PBMCs, obtained around atezolizumab (anti-PD-L1) treatment. This TCR derives from a man aged 45 to 65 with urothelial cancer. The chain combines TRBV7-8 with TRBJ2-1, with a possible D match to TRBD2 (6 bases). Written as DNA, the CDR3 is TGTGCCAGCACCTCTAATTCCCGGGAGAAGCCCTACAATGAGCAGTTCTTC. Encoded protein: CASTSNSREKPYNEQFF.